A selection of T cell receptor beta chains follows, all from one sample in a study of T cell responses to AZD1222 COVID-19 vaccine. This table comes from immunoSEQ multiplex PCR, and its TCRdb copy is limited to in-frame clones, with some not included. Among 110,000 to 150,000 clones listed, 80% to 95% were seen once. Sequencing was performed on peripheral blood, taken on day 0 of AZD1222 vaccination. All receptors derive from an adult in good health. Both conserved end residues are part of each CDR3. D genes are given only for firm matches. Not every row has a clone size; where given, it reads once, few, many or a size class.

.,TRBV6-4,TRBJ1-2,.,CASSESDLSLYGYTF,TGTGCCAGCAGTGAATCAGACCTGAGTCTCTATGGCTACACCTTC
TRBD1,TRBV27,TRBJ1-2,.,CASSFGGTEYGYTF,TGTGCCAGCAGTTTTGGGGGGACAGAGTATGGCTACACCTTC
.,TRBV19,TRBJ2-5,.,CASSGGGGSGQETQYF,TGTGCCAGTAGTGGGGGTGGGGGATCCGGTCAAGAGACCCAGTACTTC
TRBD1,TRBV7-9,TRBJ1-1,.,CASSMGQVNTEAFF,TGTGCCAGCAGCATGGGACAGGTGAACACTGAAGCTTTCTTT
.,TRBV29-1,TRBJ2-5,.,CSVGKEGAKETQYF,TGCAGCGTGGGCAAGGAAGGGGCAAAAGAGACCCAGTACTTC
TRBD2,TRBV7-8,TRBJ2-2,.,CASSVTSGTPTGELFF,TGTGCCAGCAGCGTTACTAGCGGGACTCCGACCGGGGAGCTGTTTTTT
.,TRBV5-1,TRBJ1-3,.,CASSLGGESGNTIYF,TGCGCCAGCAGCTTGGGAGGGGAGTCTGGAAACACCATATATTTT
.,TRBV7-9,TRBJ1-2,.,CASSDNGDYTF,TGTGCCAGCAGCGATAACGGTGACTACACCTTC
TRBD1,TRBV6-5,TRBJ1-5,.,CASTSGQGSQPQHF,TGTGCCAGCACCTCCGGACAGGGGAGTCAGCCCCAGCATTTT
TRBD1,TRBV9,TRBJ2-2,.,CASSFRTGQSSGELFF,TGTGCCAGCAGCTTCCGGACAGGGCAAAGTTCCGGGGAGCTGTTTTTT
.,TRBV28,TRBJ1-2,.,CASSPPGRGYTF,TGTGCCAGCAGCCCCCCCGGGCGCGGCTACACCTTC
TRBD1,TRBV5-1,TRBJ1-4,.,CASSLHGTGDINEKLFF,TGCGCCAGCAGCTTGCATGGAACAGGGGATATTAATGAAAAACTGTTTTTT
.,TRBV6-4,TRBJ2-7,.,CASSPDRTSYEQYF,TGTGCCAGCAGCCCGGACAGAACCTCCTACGAGCAGTACTTC
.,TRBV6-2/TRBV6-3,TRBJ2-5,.,CASSPVRLVGIDETQYF,TGTGCCAGCAGCCCCGTTAGACTAGTAGGAATAGATGAGACCCAGTACTTC
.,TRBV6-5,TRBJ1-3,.,CASSYRGNPGNTIYF,TGTGCCAGCAGTTACAGGGGGAATCCAGGAAACACCATATATTTT
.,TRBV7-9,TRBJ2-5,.,CASSLAVKIQETQYF,TGTGCCAGCAGCTTAGCGGTGAAAATACAAGAGACCCAGTACTTC
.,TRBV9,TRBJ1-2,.,CASSVPGQSYTF,TGTGCCAGCAGCGTCCCCGGACAGAGCTACACCTTC
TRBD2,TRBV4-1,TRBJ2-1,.,CASSQDRGTGGPYNEQFF,TGCGCCAGCAGCCAAGATCGGGGGACGGGAGGACCCTACAATGAGCAGTTCTTC
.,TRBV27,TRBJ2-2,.,CASSVNTGELFF,TGTGCCAGCAGTGTGAACACCGGGGAGCTGTTTTTT
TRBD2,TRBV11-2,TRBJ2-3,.,CASSLDLGGGFTDTQYF,TGTGCCAGCAGCTTAGATCTTGGCGGGGGTTTCACAGATACGCAGTATTTT
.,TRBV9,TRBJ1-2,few,CASSVGSNYGYTF,TGTGCCAGCAGCGTAGGTTCGAACTATGGCTACACCTTC
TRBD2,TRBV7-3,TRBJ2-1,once,CASSQGLALYNEQFF,TGTGCCAGCAGCCAGGGACTAGCGCTCTACAATGAGCAGTTCTTC
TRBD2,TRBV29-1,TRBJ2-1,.,CSGKREGFLNEQFF,TGCAGCGGGAAGCGGGAGGGTTTCCTGAATGAGCAGTTCTTC
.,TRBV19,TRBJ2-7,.,CASRKTRSYEQYF,TGTGCCAGTAGAAAGACTAGATCCTACGAGCAGTACTTC
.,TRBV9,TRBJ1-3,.,CASSPRTAGNTIYF,TGTGCCAGCAGCCCACGGACTGCGGGAAACACCATATATTTT
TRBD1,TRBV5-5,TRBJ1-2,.,CASSPADRNYGYTF,TGTGCCAGCAGCCCGGCGGACAGGAACTATGGCTACACCTTC
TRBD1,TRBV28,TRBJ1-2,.,CASAPLSGGGYGYTF,TGTGCCAGCGCTCCCCTCTCAGGGGGTGGCTATGGCTACACCTTC
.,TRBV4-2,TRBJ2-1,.,CASSQEPGGASYNEQFF,TGTGCCAGCAGCCAAGAGCCCGGCGGGGCCTCCTACAATGAGCAGTTCTTC